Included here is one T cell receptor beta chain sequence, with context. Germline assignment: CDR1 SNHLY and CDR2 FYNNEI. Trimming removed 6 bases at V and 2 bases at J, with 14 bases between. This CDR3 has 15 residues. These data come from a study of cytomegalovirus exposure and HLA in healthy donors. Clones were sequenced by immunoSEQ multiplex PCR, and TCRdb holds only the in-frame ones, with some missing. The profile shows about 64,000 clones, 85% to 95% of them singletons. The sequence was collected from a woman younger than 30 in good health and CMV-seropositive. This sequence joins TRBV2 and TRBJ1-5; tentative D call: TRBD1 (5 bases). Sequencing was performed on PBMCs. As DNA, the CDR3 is TGTGCCAGCAGGGCGGGAGGGGACGGCAATCAGCCCCAGCATTTT. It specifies CASRAGGDGNQPQHF.